This T cell receptor (beta chain) stems from a study of PD-1 blockade in classical Hodgkin lymphoma. Of note for this clone: What it recognizes is unknown.

Method: immunoSEQ multiplex PCR; TCRdb's copy keeps in-frame clones and lacks some. Seen here are approximately 13,000 clones, around 77% observed once, and the top ten hold approximately 25%. Every patient relapsed after autologous stem cell transplantation, and brentuximab vedotin exposure varied. The study recorded best responses of complete response, partial response or progressive disease. Points from the study as a whole: Individuals who commenced nivolumab within less than 1 year of ASCT were excluded. What drove the repertoire differences, possibly disease activity or prior therapy, has not been defined.

CDR1 and CDR2 (germline): WSHSY, SAAADI. CDR3 length: 12 residues. J was trimmed by 6 bases and V by 9 bases; bases with no gene match: 3. Sample: peripheral blood mononuclear cells (PBMCs), taken at baseline. This receptor was obtained from a human donor with classical Hodgkin lymphoma. The chain links TRBV10-2 to TRBJ2-1; 9 bases line up with TRBD2. The CDR3 DNA follows: TGCGCCAGTCGGACTAGCGTCAATGAGCAGTTCTTC. This codes for CASRTSVNEQFF.